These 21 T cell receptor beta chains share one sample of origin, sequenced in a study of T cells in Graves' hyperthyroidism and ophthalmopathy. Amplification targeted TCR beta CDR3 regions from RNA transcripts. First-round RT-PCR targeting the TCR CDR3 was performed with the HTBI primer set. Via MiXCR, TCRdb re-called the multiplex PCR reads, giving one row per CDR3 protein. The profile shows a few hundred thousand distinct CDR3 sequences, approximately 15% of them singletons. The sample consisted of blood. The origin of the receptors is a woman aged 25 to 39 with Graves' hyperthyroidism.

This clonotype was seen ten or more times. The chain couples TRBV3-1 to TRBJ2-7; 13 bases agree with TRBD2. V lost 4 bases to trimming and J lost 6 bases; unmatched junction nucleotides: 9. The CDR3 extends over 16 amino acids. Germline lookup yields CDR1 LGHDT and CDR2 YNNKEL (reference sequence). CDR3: CASSPSGTSGKREQYF. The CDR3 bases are TGTGCCAGCAGCCCTTCCGGGACTAGCGGGAAGCGCGAGCAGTACTTC.

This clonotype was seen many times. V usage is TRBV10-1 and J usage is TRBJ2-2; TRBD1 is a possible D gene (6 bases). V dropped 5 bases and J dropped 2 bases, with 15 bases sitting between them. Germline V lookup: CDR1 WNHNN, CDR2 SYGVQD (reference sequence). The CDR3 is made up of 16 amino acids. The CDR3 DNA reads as TGCGCCAGCAGTTCCAGGACAGCTCGAAACACCGGGGAGCTGTTTTTT. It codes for CASSSRTARNTGELFF.

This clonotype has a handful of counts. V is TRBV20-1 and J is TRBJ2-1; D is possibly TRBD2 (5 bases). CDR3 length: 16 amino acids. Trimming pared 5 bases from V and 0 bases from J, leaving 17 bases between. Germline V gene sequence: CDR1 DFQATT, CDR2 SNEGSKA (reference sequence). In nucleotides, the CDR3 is TGCAGTGCTCCCGTCGGGGTGGGTGTCTCCTACAATGAGCAGTTCTTC. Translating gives CSAPVGVGVSYNEQFF.

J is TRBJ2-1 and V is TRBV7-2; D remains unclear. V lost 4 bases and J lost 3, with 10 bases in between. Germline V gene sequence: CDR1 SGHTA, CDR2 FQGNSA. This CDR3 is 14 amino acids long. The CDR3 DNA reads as TGTGCCAGCAGCTCCCGGAGTGGCTACAATGAGCAGTTCTTC. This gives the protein CASSSRSGYNEQFF.

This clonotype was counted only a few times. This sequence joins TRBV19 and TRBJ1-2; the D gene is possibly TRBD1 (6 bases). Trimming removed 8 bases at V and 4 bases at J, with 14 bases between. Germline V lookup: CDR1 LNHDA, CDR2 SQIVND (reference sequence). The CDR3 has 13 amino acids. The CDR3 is CASRTGTFYGYTF. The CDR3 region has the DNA TGTGCCAGTCGGACCGGGACATTCTATGGCTACACCTTC.

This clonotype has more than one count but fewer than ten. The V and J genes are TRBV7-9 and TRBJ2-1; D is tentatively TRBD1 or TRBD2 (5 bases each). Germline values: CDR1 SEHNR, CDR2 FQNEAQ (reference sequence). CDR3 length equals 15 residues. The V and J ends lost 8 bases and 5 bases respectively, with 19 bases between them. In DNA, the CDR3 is TGTGCCAGCCGACTCGGGGCTAGCTTAAACAATGAGCAGTTCTTC. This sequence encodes CASRLGASLNNEQFF.

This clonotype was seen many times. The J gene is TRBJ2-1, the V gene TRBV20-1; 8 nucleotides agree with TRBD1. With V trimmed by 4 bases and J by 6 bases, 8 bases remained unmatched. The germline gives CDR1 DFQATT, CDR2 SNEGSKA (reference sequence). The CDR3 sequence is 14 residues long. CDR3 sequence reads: CSANRRGQRNEQFF. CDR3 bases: TGCAGTGCTAACCGCAGGGGGCAACGCAATGAGCAGTTCTTC.

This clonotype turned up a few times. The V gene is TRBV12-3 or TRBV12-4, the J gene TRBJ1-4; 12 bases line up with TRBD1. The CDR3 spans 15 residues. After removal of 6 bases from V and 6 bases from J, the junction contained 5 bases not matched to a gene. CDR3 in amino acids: CASRGDRGQYEKLFF. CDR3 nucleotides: TGTGCCAGCAGGGGGGACAGGGGGCAATATGAAAAACTGTTTTTT.

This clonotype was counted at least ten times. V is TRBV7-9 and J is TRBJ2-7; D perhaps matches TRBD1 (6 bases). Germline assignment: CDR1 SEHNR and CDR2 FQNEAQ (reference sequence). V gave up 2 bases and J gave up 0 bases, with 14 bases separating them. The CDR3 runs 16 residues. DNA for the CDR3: TGTGCCAGCAGCTTAAGTAGGGGGATGAGCTCCTACGAGCAGTACTTC. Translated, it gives CASSLSRGMSSYEQYF.

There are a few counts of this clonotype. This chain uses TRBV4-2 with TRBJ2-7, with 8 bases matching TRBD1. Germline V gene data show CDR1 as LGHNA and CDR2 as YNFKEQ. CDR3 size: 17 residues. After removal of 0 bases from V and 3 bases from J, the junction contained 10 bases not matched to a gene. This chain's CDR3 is CASSQEGPGQALYEQYF. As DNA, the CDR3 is TGTGCCAGCAGCCAAGAAGGGCCGGGACAGGCCCTCTACGAGCAGTACTTC.

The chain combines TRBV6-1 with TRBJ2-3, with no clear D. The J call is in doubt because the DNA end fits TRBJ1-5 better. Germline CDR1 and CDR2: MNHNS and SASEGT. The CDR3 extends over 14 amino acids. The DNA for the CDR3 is TGTGCCAGCAGGATAGCGGGAGAATCCGATACGCAGCATTTT. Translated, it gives CASRIAGESDTQHF.

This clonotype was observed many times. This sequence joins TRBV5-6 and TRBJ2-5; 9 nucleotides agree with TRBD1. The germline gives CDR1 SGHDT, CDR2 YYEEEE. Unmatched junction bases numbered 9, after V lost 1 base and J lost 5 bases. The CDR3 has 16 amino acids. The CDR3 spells CASSLPGQGSSETQYF. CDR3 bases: TGTGCCAGCAGCTTGCCGGGACAGGGTAGTAGTGAGACCCAGTACTTC.

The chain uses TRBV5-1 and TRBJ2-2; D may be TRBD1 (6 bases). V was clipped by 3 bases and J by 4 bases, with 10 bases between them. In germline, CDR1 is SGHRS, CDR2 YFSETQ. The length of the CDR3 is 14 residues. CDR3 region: CASSSGHSTGELFF. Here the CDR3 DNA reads TGCGCCAGCAGCTCGGGACACTCCACCGGGGAGCTGTTTTTT.

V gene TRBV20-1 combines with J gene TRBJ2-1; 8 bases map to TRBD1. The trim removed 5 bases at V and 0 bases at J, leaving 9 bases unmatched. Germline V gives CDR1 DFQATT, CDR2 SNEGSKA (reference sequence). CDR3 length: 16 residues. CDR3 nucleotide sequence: TGCAGTGCTTCACCAGGGGGCCCCGTCTCCTACAATGAGCAGTTCTTC. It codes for CSASPGGPVSYNEQFF.

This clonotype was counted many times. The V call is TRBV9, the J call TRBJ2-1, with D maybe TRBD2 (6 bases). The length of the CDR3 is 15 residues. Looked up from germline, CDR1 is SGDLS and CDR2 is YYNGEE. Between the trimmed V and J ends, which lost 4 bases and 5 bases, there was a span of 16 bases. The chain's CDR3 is CASSNSGTAHNEQFF. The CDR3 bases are TGTGCCAGCAGCAATTCCGGGACTGCCCACAATGAGCAGTTCTTC.

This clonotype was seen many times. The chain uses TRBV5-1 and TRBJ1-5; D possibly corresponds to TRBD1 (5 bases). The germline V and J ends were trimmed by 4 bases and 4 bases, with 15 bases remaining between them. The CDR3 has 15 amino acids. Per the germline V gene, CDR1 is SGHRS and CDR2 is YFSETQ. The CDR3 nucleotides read TGCGCCAGCAGCCTGGCCCCCGACAGAAATCAGCCCCAGCATTTT. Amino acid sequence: CASSLAPDRNQPQHF.

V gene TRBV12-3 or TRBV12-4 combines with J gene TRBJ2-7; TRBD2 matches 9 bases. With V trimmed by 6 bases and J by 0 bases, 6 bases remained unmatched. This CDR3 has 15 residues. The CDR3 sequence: CASRTSGKSSYEQYF. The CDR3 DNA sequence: TGTGCCAGCAGGACTAGCGGAAAAAGCTCCTACGAGCAGTACTTC.

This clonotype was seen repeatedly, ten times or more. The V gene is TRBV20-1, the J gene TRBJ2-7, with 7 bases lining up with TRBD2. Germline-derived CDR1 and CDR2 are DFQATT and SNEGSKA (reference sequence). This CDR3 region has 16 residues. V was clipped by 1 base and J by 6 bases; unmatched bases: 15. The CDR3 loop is CSARAGQGGFVREQYF. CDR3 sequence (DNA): TGCAGTGCTAGAGCGGGTCAGGGAGGGTTTGTACGCGAGCAGTACTTC.

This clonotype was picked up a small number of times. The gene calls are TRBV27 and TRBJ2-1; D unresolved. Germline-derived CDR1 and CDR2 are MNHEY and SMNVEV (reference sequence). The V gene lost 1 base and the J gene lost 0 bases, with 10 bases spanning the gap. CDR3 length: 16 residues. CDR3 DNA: TGTGCCAGCAGTTTATACACGCTGAGCTCCTACAATGAGCAGTTCTTC. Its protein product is CASSLYTLSSYNEQFF.

CDR3 region: CASSSRDRGETQYF. The DNA of the CDR3 is TGTGCCAGCAGCTCGAGGGACAGGGGAGAGACCCAGTACTTC. The genes are TRBV5-4 and TRBJ2-5, with TRBD1 matching over 10 bases. The germline gives CDR1 SGHNT, CDR2 YYREEE (reference sequence). The J segment lost 4 bases and the V segment lost 3 bases, leaving 3 bases of the junction unmatched. CDR3 size: 14 residues.

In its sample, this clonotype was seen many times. The CDR3 region is CASSVSGSSTDTQYF. CDR3 DNA: TGTGCCAGCAGCGTGAGCGGGAGTTCCACAGATACGCAGTATTTT. The chain is built from TRBV11-2 and TRBJ2-3, with TRBD2 identical over 8 bases. This CDR3 is 15 amino acids long. The V gene's germline CDR1 is SGHAT and CDR2 FQNNGV. With 5 bases clipped from V and 2 bases from J, the junction kept 6 bases outside the gene matches.